The following is a TCR beta chain sequence with its context. As yet, its antigen is unknown. The sample is drawn from a study of T cell responses to AZD1222 COVID-19 vaccine. Whether given at about 4 or about 12 weeks, second doses were pooled. General study points: Donors, mostly white British, included more females; clonal diversity was possibly underestimated. Nearly half of the spike-specific TCRs reportedly recognize variant regions that carry no mutations.

Sequencing was performed with immunoSEQ multiplex PCR; in TCRdb, only in-frame clones are kept and a portion is missing. The sample shows 150,000 or so clones, roughly nine tenths of them seen only once. Germline V gene sequence: CDR1 SGHVS, CDR2 FNYEAQ. This CDR3 has 13 residues. V gave up 3 bases and J gave up 12 bases; unmatched junction bases: 8. The sample in question was peripheral blood, obtained 28 days after the second AZD1222 dose. The clonotype originates from an adult who received the AZD1222 COVID-19 vaccine. V usage is TRBV7-6 and J usage is TRBJ2-7, with 10 bases lining up with TRBD2. CDR3 loop: CASSFPPLAGVYF. CDR3 nucleotide sequence: TGTGCCAGCAGCTTTCCGCCTCTAGCGGGGGTGTACTTC.